A single sample is the source of the 17 T cell receptor beta chains below, sequenced in a study of blood T cell repertoires in COVID-19 (dated by TCRdb to between 2020 and 2021). Preparation of the library involved the immunoSEQ multiplex PCR assay. TCRdb's version of the immuneACCESS table is confined to in-frame rearrangements and falls short of the full clone set. An unresolved V gene accounts for under half of the shortfall where checked; the remainder is of unknown origin. The sample includes around 130,000 clones, with 75% to 90% observed a single time. The top ten constitute around 20% of the sample. Sequencing used peripheral blood. The receptors shown here come from a man aged 45-60 years with active or convalescent COVID-19.

The rearrangement uses TRBV7-2 and TRBJ2-7, with 11 bases identical to TRBD2. The CDR3 totals 19 residues. Per the germline V gene, CDR1 is SGHTA and CDR2 is FQGNSA. The V segment lost 6 bases and the J segment 2 bases; nucleotides outside the gene matches: 18. The CDR3 DNA sequence: TGTGCCAGCAGAAAGCGAGGAGGTAGCGGGGGGGCCTCCACCTACGAGCAGTACTTC. Protein sequence: CASRKRGGSGGASTYEQYF.

The V and J genes are TRBV14 and TRBJ1-6; D is undetermined. Germline values: CDR1 SGHDN, CDR2 FVKESK. V shed 4 bases and J shed 7 bases, with 17 bases lying between them. The CDR3 runs to 16 residues. CDR3 residues: CASSPYRDRLNSPLHF. The CDR3 nucleotides read TGTGCCAGCAGCCCCTACCGCGACCGACTAAATTCACCCCTCCACTTT.

This chain connects TRBV5-4 to TRBJ1-2; tentatively, D is TRBD1 (6 bases). CDR3 length: 14 residues. V was clipped by 0 bases and J by 2 bases, with 8 bases between them. Germline CDR1 is SGHNT and CDR2 is YYREEE (reference sequence). This chain's CDR3 is CASSLVGQNYGYTF. In DNA form, the CDR3 reads TGTGCCAGCAGCTTGGTAGGACAGAACTATGGCTACACCTTC.

The CDR3 sequence: CASSTRLDAEQYF. CDR3 nucleotide sequence: TGTGCCAGCAGCACACGCCTAGATGCCGAGCAGTACTTC. This chain uses TRBV3-1 (or the pseudogene TRBV3-2) with TRBJ2-7; D not certain. This CDR3 is 13 amino acids long. The germline gives CDR1 LGHDT, CDR2 YNNKEL (reference sequence). The V end was cut by 5 bases, the J end by 6 bases, with 14 bases between.

The V and J genes are TRBV19 and TRBJ2-3; 7 bases are shared with TRBD1. The J segment lost 5 bases and the V segment lost 6 bases, leaving 5 bases of the junction unmatched. CDR1 and CDR2 from the germline V gene are LNHDA and SQIVND (reference sequence). CDR3 length: 13 residues. The CDR3 sequence is CASRDRSRDTQYF. CDR3 nucleotide sequence: TGTGCCAGTAGGGACAGGTCCAGAGATACGCAGTATTTT.

A single count supports this clone. The chain carries TRBV19 and TRBJ2-1; 12 bases match TRBD2. This CDR3 region has 15 residues. Germline assignment: CDR1 LNHDA and CDR2 SQIVND (reference sequence). V lost 3 bases, J lost 12 bases, and 9 bases stayed unmatched. CDR3 nucleotide sequence: TGTGCCAGTAGTATCACGACTAGCGGGAGTTCAGTGCAGTTCTTC. It translates to CASSITTSGSSVQFF.

V and J are TRBV5-1 and TRBJ2-2; D call uncertain. The germline CDR1 and CDR2 sequences are SGHRS and YFSETQ. V was shortened by 0 bases and J by 7 bases, with 7 bases between the two germline ends. This CDR3 comprises 13 residues. The CDR3 loop is CASSLDPSGELFF. DNA for the CDR3: TGCGCCAGCAGCTTGGACCCGAGCGGGGAGCTGTTTTTT.

The J gene is TRBJ1-2, the V gene TRBV6-2 or TRBV6-3, with D possibly matching TRBD1 (5 bases). Per the germline V gene, CDR1 is MNHEY and CDR2 is SVGEGT. V was cut by 2 bases and J by 5 bases, with 12 bases left in between. The CDR3 contains 14 residues. DNA of the CDR3: TGTGCCAGCAGTTACGGGGCTCGCACATATGGCTACACCTTC. This codes for CASSYGARTYGYTF.

This clone was counted once. The V and J genes are TRBV19 and TRBJ1-6, with unresolved D. The CDR3 totals 13 residues. Trimming pared 0 bases from V and 7 bases from J, leaving 4 bases between. Looked up from germline, CDR1 is LNHDA and CDR2 is SQIVND (reference sequence). The CDR3: CASSIDMNSPLHF. Here the CDR3 DNA reads TGTGCCAGTAGTATAGATATGAATTCACCCCTCCACTTT.

This clone appeared a single time. The chain recombines TRBV29-1 with TRBJ2-1; D is possibly TRBD2 (6 bases). V lost 7 bases to trimming and J lost 0 bases, with 10 bases between them. CDR1 and CDR2 (germline): SQVTM, ANQGSEA. The length of the CDR3 is 13 residues. The CDR3 nucleotides read TGCAGCGCCGAGACTAGCTCCTACAATGAGCAGTTCTTC. Its translation is CSAETSSYNEQFF.

CDR3 sequence: CASSVGGLTPYEQYF. In DNA, the CDR3 is TGTGCCAGCAGCGTAGGGGGGCTAACTCCCTACGAGCAGTACTTC. The chain couples TRBV9 to TRBJ2-7; D perhaps matches TRBD1 (6 bases). Trimming shortened V by 0 bases and J by 2 bases, and 12 bases separated the two germline ends. This CDR3 contains 15 residues. The germline gives CDR1 SGDLS, CDR2 YYNGEE.

This rearrangement joins TRBV4-3 to TRBJ2-2, with 7 bases fitting TRBD2. The junction had 2 bases not matched to a gene; V was cut back by 0 bases and J by 4 bases. Germline V lookup: CDR1 LGHNA, CDR2 YSLEER. The CDR3 contains 15 residues. Here the CDR3 reads CASSQEPGGTGELFF. The DNA of the CDR3 is TGCGCCAGCAGCCAAGAACCGGGAGGCACCGGGGAGCTGTTTTTT.

V and J are TRBV18 and TRBJ2-1, with 10 nucleotides matching TRBD1. The germline gives CDR1 KGHSH, CDR2 LQKENI. The CDR3 has 15 residues. The junction had 12 bases not matched to a gene; V was cut back by 8 bases and J by 8 bases. CDR3 DNA: TGTGCCAGCGCAGCCGGGACAGGGGTTTCCTATGAGCAGTTCTTC. Translation gives CASAAGTGVSYEQFF.

The chain combines TRBV5-1 with TRBJ2-6; D not resolved. Germline loops: CDR1 SGHRS, CDR2 YFSETQ. This CDR3 is 14 amino acids long. V was clipped by 4 bases and J by 2 bases, with 7 bases between them. Here the CDR3 DNA reads TGCGCCAGCAGCCTAGATCCTGGGGCCAACGTCCTGACTTTC. This codes for CASSLDPGANVLTF.

This rearrangement joins TRBV19 to TRBJ1-2; 7 bases align to TRBD1. The CDR3 spans 14 residues. Trimming took 0 bases from V and 8 from J; bases not matched to a gene: 6. Per the germline V gene, CDR1 is LNHDA and CDR2 is SQIVND (reference sequence). Written as DNA, the CDR3 is TGTGCCAGTAGTATAGACCGGACAGGTTTCGGCTACACCTTC. It is translated as CASSIDRTGFGYTF. Supplemented by reference TRBV19 and TRBJ1-2, the full variable domain reads DGGITQSPKYLFRKEGQNVTLSCEQNLNHDAMYWYRQDPGQGLRLIYYSQIVNDFQKGDIAEGYSVSREKKESFPLTVTSAQKNPTAFYLCASSIDRTGFGYTFGSGTRLTVV.

This chain uses TRBV6-4 with TRBJ2-2; D perhaps matches TRBD1 (6 bases). The CDR3 runs 14 residues. Germline CDR1 MRHNA, CDR2 SNTAGT. Trimming pared 4 bases from V and 4 bases from J, leaving 10 bases between. Here the CDR3 DNA reads TGTGCCAGCAGTGCACAGGGCGGCACCGGGGAGCTGTTTTTT. This encodes CASSAQGGTGELFF.

The genes are TRBV5-6 and TRBJ2-2, with 10 positions matching TRBD2. The CDR3 totals 15 residues. J gave up 6 bases and V 4 bases, and 6 bases lay outside the gene matches. Germline V CDR1 and CDR2: SGHDT, YYEEEE. The CDR3 is CASSGSGRAPGELFF. CDR3 sequence (DNA): TGTGCCAGCAGCGGAAGCGGGAGGGCCCCCGGGGAGCTGTTTTTT.